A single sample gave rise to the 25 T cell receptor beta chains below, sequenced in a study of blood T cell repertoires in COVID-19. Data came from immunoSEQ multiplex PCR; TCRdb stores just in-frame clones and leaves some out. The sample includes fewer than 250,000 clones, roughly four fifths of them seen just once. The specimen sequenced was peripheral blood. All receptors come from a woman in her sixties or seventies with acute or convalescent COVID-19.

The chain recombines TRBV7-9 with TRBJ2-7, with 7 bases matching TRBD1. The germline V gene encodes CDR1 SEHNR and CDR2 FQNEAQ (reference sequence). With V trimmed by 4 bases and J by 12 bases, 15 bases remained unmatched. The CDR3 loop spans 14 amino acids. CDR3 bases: TGTGCCAGCAGCTCGGACTTAACAGGGGATAGTCGGTACTTC. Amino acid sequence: CASSSDLTGDSRYF.

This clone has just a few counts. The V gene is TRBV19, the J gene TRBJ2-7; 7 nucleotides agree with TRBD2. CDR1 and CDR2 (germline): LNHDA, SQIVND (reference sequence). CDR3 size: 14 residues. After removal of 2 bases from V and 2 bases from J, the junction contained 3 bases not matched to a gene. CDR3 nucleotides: TGTGCCAGTAGTATACAGCGGGGCCCCTACGAGCAGTACTTC. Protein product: CASSIQRGPYEQYF. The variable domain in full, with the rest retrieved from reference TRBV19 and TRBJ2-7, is DGGITQSPKYLFRKEGQNVTLSCEQNLNHDAMYWYRQDPGQGLRLIYYSQIVNDFQKGDIAEGYSVSREKKESFPLTVTSAQKNPTAFYLCASSIQRGPYEQYFGPGTRLTVT.

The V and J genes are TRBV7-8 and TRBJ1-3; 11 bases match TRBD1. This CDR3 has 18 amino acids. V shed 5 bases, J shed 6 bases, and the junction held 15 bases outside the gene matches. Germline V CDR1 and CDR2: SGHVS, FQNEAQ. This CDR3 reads CASSLLLLVGQGENTIYF. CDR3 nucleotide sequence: TGTGCCAGCAGCCTACTCCTCCTTGTGGGACAGGGGGAAAACACCATATATTTT. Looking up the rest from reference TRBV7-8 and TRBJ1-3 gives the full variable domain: GAGVSQSPRYKVAKRGQDVALRCDPISGHVSLFWYQQALGQGPEFLTYFQNEAQLDKSGLPSDRFFAERPEGSVSTLKIQRTQQEDSAVYLCASSLLLLVGQGENTIYFGEGSWLTVV.

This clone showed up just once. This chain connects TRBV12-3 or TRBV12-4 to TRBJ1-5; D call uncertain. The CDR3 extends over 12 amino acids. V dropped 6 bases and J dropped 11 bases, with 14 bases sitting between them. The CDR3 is CASSPIPRAQHF. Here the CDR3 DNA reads TGTGCCAGCAGCCCCATCCCCCGGGCCCAGCATTTT.

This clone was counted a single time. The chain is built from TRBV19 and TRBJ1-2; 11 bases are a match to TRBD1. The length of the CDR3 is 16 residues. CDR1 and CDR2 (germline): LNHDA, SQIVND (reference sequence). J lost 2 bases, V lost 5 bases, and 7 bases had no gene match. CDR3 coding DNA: TGTGCCAGTAGTGCTAGGACAGGGGGCGTCAACTATGGCTACACCTTC. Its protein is CASSARTGGVNYGYTF. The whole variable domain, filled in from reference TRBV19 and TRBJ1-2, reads DGGITQSPKYLFRKEGQNVTLSCEQNLNHDAMYWYRQDPGQGLRLIYYSQIVNDFQKGDIAEGYSVSREKKESFPLTVTSAQKNPTAFYLCASSARTGGVNYGYTFGSGTRLTVV.

CDR3 loop: CASTTGGDSGNTIYF. As DNA, the CDR3 is TGTGCCAGCACCACGGGCGGGGACTCTGGAAACACCATATATTTT. V is TRBV9 and J is TRBJ1-3; D not certain. Germline V gene lookup returns CDR1 SGDLS and CDR2 YYNGEE. The ends were cut back, 6 bases at V and 0 bases at J, with 13 bases in the middle. The CDR3 contains 15 residues. Full variable domain (outside the CDR3, taken from reference TRBV9 and TRBJ1-3): DSGVTQTPKHLITATGQRVTLRCSPRSGDLSVYWYQQSLDQGLQFLIQYYNGEERAKGNILERFSAQQFPDLHSELNLSSLELGDSALYFCASTTGGDSGNTIYFGEGSWLTVV.

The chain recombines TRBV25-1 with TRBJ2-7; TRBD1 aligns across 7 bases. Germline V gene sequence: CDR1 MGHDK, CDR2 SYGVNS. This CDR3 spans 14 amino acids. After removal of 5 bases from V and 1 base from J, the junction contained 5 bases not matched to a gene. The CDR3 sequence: CASSKPGGSYEQYF. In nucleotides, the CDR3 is TGTGCCAGCAGTAAGCCAGGGGGATCCTACGAGCAGTACTTC.

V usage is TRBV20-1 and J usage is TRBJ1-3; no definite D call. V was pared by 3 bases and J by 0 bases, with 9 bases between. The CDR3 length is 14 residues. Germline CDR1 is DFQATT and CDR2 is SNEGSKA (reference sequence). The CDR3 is CSASSEGSGNTIYF. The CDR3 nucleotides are TGCAGTGCTAGTTCAGAGGGCTCTGGAAACACCATATATTTT.

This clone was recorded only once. The CDR3 spells CATRGGSNQPQHF. The CDR3 nucleotides read TGTGCCACCCGGGGGGGTAGCAATCAGCCCCAGCATTTT. This sequence joins TRBV2 and TRBJ1-5; maybe TRBD1 (5 bases). Per germline, CDR1 SNHLY and CDR2 FYNNEI. V was clipped by 10 bases and J by 0 bases, with 10 bases between them. The CDR3 is made up of 13 amino acids.

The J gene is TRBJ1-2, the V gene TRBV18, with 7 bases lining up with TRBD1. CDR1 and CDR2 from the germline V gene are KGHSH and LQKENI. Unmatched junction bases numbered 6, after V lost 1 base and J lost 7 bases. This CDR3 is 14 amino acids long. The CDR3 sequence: CASSPLTTGIGYTF. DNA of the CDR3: TGTGCCAGCTCACCACTGACGACAGGGATTGGCTACACCTTC.

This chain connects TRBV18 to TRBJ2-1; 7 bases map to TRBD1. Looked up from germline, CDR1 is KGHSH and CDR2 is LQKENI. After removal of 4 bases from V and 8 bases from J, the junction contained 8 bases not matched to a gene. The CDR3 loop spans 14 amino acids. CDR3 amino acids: CASSLRQGWDEQFF. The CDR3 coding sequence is TGTGCCAGCTCACTACGACAGGGCTGGGATGAGCAGTTCTTC. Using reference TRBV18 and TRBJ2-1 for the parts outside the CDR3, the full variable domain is NAGVMQNPRHLVRRRGQEARLRCSPMKGHSHVYWYRQLPEEGLKFMVYLQKENIIDESGMPKERFSAEFPKEGPSILRIQQVVRGDSAAYFCASSLRQGWDEQFFGPGTRLTVL.

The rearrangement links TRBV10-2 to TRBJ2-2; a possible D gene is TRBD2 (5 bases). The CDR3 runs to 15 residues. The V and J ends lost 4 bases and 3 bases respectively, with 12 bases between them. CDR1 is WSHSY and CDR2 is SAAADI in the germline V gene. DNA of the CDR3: TGCGCCAGCAGTGTCACTAGTGGGTACACCGGGGAGCTGTTTTTT. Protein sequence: CASSVTSGYTGELFF.

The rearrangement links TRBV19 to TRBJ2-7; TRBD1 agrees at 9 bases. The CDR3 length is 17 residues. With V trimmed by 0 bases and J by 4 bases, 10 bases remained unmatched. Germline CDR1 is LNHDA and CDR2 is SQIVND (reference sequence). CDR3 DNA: TGTGCCAGTAGTATAGATCACGCCGGGACAGGGTCGTACGAGCAGTACTTC. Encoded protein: CASSIDHAGTGSYEQYF.

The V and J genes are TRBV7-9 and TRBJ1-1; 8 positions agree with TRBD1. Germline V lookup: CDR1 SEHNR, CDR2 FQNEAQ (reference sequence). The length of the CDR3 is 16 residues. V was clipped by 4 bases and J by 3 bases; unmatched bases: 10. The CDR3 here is CASSSRGQAGDTEAFF. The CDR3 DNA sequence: TGTGCCAGCAGCTCCCGGGGACAGGCCGGAGACACTGAAGCTTTCTTT.

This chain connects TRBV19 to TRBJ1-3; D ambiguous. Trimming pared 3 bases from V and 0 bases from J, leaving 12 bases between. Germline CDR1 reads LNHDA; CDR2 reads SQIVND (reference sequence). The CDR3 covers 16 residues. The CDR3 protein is CASSIGPVSSGNTIYF. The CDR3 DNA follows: TGTGCCAGTAGTATCGGTCCCGTGAGCTCTGGAAACACCATATATTTT. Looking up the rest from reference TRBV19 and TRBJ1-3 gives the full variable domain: DGGITQSPKYLFRKEGQNVTLSCEQNLNHDAMYWYRQDPGQGLRLIYYSQIVNDFQKGDIAEGYSVSREKKESFPLTVTSAQKNPTAFYLCASSIGPVSSGNTIYFGEGSWLTVV.

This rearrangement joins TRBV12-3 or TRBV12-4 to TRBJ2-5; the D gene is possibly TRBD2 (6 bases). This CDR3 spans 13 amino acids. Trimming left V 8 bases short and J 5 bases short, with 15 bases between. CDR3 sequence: CASGGIPRETQYF. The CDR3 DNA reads TGTGCCAGCGGGGGGATCCCGAGGGAGACCCAGTACTTC.

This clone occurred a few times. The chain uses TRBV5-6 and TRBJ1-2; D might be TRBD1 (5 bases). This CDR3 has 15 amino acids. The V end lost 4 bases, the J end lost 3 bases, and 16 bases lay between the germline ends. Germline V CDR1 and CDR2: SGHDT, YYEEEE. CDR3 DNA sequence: TGTGCCAGCAGCCCCTTCGATGGGGGGTACTATGGCTACACCTTC. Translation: CASSPFDGGYYGYTF.

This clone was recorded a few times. The DNA for the CDR3 is TGTGCCAGCAGCTTAGCTTGGACAGGGGACTATGGCTACACCTTC. This sequence encodes CASSLAWTGDYGYTF. The chain employs TRBV7-2 and TRBJ1-2, with 9 bases matching TRBD1. The junction had 2 bases not matched to a gene; V was cut back by 0 bases and J by 3 bases. The length of the CDR3 is 15 residues. Per the germline V gene, CDR1 is SGHTA and CDR2 is FQGNSA.

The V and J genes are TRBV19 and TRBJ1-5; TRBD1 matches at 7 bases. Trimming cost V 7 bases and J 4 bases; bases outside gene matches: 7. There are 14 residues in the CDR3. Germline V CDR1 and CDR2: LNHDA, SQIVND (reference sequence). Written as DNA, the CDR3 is TGTGCCAGTAACCAGCCAGGGGGTAATCAGCCCCAGCATTTT. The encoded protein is CASNQPGGNQPQHF.

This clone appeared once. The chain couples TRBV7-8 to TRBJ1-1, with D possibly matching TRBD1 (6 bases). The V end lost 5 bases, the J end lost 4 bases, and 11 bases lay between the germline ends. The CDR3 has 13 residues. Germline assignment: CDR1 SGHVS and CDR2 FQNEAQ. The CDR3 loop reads CASSAQGRTEAFF. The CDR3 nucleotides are TGTGCCAGCAGCGCACAGGGTCGCACTGAAGCTTTCTTT.

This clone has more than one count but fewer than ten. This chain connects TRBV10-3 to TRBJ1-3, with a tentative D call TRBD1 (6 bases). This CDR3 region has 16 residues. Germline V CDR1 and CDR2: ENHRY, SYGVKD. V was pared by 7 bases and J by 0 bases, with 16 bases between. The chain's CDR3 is CAITQGRQNSGNTIYF. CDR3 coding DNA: TGTGCCATCACCCAGGGGCGGCAGAACTCTGGAAACACCATATATTTT.

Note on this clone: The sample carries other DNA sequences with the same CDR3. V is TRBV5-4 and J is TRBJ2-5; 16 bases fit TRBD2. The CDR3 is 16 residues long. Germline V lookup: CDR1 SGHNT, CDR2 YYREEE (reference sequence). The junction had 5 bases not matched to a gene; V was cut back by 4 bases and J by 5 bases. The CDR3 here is CASSRGLAGGQETQYF. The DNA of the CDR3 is TGTGCCAGCAGCAGGGGACTAGCGGGGGGGCAGGAGACCCAGTACTTC. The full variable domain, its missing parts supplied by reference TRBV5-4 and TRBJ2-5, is ETGVTQSPTHLIKTRGQQVTLRCSSQSGHNTVSWYQQALGQGPQFIFQYYREEENGRGNFPPRFSGLQFPNYSSELNVNALELDDSALYLCASSRGLAGGQETQYFGPGTRLLVL.

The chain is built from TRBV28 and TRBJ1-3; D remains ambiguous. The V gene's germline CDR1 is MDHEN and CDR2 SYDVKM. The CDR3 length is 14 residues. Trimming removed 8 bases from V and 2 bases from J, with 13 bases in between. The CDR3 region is CASYTAAPGNTIYF. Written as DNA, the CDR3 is TGTGCCAGCTATACAGCAGCCCCTGGAAACACCATATATTTT.

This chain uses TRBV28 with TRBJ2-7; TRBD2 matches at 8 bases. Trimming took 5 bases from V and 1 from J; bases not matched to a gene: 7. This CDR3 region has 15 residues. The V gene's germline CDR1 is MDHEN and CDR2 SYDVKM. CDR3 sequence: CASSPSSGPSYEQYF. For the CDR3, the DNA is TGTGCCAGCAGTCCATCTAGCGGGCCGTCCTACGAGCAGTACTTC.

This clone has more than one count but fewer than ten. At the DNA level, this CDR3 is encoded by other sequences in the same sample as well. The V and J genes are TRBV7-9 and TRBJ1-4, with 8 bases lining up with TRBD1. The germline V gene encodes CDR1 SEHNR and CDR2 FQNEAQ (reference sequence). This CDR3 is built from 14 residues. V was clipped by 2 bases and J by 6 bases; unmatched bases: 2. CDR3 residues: CASSLTGGDEKLFF. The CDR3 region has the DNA TGTGCCAGCAGCTTAACAGGGGGTGATGAAAAACTGTTTTTT.